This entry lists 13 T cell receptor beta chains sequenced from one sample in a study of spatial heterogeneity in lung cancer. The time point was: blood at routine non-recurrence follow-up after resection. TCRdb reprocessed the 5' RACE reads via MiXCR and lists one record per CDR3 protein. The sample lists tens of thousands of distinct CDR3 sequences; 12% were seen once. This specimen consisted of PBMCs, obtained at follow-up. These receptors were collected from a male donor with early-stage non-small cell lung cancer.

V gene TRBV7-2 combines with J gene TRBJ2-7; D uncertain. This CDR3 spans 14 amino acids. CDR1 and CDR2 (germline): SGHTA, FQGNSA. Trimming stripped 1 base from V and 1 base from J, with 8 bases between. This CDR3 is CASSLGWQSYEQYF. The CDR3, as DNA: TGTGCCAGCAGCTTAGGATGGCAGTCCTACGAGCAGTACTTC.

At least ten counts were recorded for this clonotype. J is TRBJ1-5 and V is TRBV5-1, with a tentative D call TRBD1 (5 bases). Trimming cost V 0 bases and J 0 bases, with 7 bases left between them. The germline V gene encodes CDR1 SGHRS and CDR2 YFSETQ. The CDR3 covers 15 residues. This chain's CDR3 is CASSLEGASNQPQHF. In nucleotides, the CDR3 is TGCGCCAGCAGCTTGGAAGGGGCTAGCAATCAGCCCCAGCATTTT.

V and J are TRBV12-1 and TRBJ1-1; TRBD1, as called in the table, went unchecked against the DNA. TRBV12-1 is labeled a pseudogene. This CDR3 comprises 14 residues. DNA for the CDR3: TGTGCCAGCAGCCTCAGGGGGGGAAACACTGAAGCTTTCTTT. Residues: CASSLRGGNTEAFF.

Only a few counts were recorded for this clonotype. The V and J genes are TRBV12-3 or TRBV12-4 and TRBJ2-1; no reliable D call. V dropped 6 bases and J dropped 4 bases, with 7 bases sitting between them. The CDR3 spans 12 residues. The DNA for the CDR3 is TGTGCCAGCAGCAGCGAGTACAATGAGCAGTTCTTC. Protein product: CASSSEYNEQFF.

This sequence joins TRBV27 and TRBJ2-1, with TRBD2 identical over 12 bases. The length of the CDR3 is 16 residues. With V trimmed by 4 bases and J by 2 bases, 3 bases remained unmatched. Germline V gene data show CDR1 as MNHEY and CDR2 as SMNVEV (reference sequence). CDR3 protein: CASSSPSGRAYNEQFF. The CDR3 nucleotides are TGTGCCAGCAGTTCCCCTAGCGGGAGGGCCTACAATGAGCAGTTCTTC.

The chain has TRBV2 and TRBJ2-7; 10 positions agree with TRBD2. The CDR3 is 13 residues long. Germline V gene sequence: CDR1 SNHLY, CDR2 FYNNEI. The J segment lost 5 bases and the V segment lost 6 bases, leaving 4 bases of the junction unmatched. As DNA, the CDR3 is TGTGCCAGCAGCTTGGGACTAGCGAACGAGCAGTACTTC. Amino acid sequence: CASSLGLANEQYF. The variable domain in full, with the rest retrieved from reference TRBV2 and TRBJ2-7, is EPEVTQTPSHQVTQMGQEVILRCVPISNHLYFYWYRQILGQKVEFLVSFYNNEISEKSEIFDDQFSVERPDGSNFTLKIRSTKLEDSAMYFCASSLGLANEQYFGPGTRLTVT.

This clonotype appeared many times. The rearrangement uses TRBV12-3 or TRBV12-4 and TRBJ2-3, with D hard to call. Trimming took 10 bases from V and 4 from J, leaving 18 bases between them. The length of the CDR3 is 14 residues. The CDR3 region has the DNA TGTGCCACCCCAATGGAGAGCAATTCAGATACGCAGTATTTT. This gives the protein CATPMESNSDTQYF.

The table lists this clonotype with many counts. The CDR3 protein is CASSTGLSADTQYF. Written as DNA, the CDR3 is TGCGCCAGCAGCACGGGACTCAGTGCAGATACGCAGTATTTT. V usage is TRBV5-1 and J usage is TRBJ2-3, with a weak D call TRBD2 (6 bases). This CDR3 contains 14 residues. Germline values: CDR1 SGHRS, CDR2 YFSETQ. V gave up 4 bases and J gave up 4 bases, with 13 bases separating them.

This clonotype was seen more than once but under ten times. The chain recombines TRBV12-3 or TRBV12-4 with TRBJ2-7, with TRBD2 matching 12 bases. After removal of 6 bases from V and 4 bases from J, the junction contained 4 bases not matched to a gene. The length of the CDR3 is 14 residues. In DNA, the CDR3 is TGTGCCAGCAGGCCGGGACTAGCGGGTTACGAGCAGTACTTC. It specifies CASRPGLAGYEQYF.

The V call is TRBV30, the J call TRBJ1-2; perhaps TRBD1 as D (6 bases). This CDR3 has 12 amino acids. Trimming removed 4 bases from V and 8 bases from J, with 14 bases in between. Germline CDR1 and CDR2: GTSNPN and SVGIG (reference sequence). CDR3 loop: CAWILGTYGYTF. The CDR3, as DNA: TGTGCCTGGATCCTCGGGACATACGGCTACACCTTC.

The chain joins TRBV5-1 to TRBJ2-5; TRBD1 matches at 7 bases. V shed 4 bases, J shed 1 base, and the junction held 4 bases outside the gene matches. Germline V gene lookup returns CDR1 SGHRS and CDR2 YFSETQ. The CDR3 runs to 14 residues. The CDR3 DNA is TGCGCCAGCAGCGAGGGACAGATCCAAGAGACCCAGTACTTC. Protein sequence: CASSEGQIQETQYF.

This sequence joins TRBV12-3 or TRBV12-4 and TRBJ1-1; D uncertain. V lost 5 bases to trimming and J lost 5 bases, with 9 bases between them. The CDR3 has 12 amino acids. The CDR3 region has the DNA TGTGCCAGCAGTCACGGGAGGACTGAAGCTTTCTTT. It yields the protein CASSHGRTEAFF.

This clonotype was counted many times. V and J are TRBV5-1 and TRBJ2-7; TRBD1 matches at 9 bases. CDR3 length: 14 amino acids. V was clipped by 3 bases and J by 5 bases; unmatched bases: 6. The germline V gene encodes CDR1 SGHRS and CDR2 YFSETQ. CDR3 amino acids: CASSWGTGRDEQYF. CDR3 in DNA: TGCGCCAGCAGCTGGGGGACAGGGAGGGACGAGCAGTACTTC.